The 18 T cell receptor beta chains below come from one sample, sequenced in a study of T cells in Graves' hyperthyroidism and ophthalmopathy. TCR beta CDR3 region amplification was performed from RNA transcripts. Using the HTBI primer set, a first-round RT-PCR was run on the TCR CDR3. A single record per CDR3 protein comes from TCRdb applying MiXCR to the multiplex PCR reads. The sample carries about 530,000 distinct CDR3 sequences, about a sixth recorded once. The sample was blood. The source is a woman aged 18-29 years with Graves' ophthalmopathy.

There are a few counts of this clonotype. The CDR3 sequence: CASSFRRGSSYNEQFF. For the CDR3, the DNA is TGTGCCAGCAGCTTCAGACGGGGAAGCTCCTACAATGAGCAGTTCTTC. The chain joins TRBV9 to TRBJ2-1, with a tentative D call TRBD2 (5 bases). This CDR3 comprises 16 residues. Trimming removed 4 bases from V and 0 bases from J, with 14 bases in between. Germline V gene sequence: CDR1 SGDLS, CDR2 YYNGEE.

This clonotype was picked up a small number of times. The V and J genes are TRBV4-2 and TRBJ1-6; the D gene is possibly TRBD1 (6 bases). CDR1 and CDR2 from the germline V gene are LGHNA and YNFKEQ. The V gene lost 4 bases and the J gene lost 7 bases, with 20 bases spanning the gap. This CDR3 has 17 residues. In DNA form, the CDR3 reads TGTGCCAGCAGCCTAAAGTTAAGGACAGAGGGAAATTCACCCCTCCACTTT. As protein: CASSLKLRTEGNSPLHF.

This clonotype has ten or more counts. The chain combines TRBV30 with TRBJ2-1; D is possibly TRBD1 (6 bases). CDR1 GTSNPN and CDR2 SVGIG come from the germline V gene (reference sequence). V dropped 0 bases and J dropped 9 bases, with 18 bases sitting between them. This CDR3 contains 15 residues. The CDR3 region is CAWSVTVGADVEQFF. The CDR3 nucleotides are TGTGCCTGGAGTGTAACGGTGGGGGCGGACGTTGAGCAGTTCTTC.

This clonotype was picked up many times. This CDR3 is CASSFPSGDEQYF. For the CDR3, the DNA is TGTGCCAGCAGTTTCCCTAGCGGAGACGAGCAGTACTTC. This chain connects TRBV12-3 or TRBV12-4 to TRBJ2-7, with 7 nucleotides matching TRBD2. V lost 3 bases and J lost 5; bases outside the gene matches: 4. The CDR3 totals 13 residues.

There are a few counts of this clonotype. The CDR3 here is CASSQSLSVGETQYF. CDR3 sequence (DNA): TGCGCCAGCAGCCAATCTCTAAGCGTGGGAGAGACCCAGTACTTC. This chain links TRBV4-1 with TRBJ2-5; D not certain. Trimming took 2 bases from V and 4 from J, leaving 14 bases between them. The CDR3 runs to 15 residues. Germline assignment: CDR1 MGHRA and CDR2 YSYEKL.

This clonotype was detected many times. The chain carries TRBV7-8 and TRBJ2-4, with D possibly being TRBD1 (6 bases). Germline V gene sequence: CDR1 SGHVS, CDR2 FQNEAQ. The CDR3 loop spans 17 amino acids. Trimming cost V 1 base and J 0 bases, with 13 bases left between them. The CDR3 protein is CASSLGTDLLAKNIQYF. In nucleotides, the CDR3 is TGTGCCAGCAGCTTAGGGACAGACCTTTTAGCCAAAAACATTCAGTACTTC.

This clonotype has just a few counts. This chain joins TRBV6-1 and TRBJ2-6; no clear D gene. The ends were cut back, 5 bases at V and 0 bases at J, with 8 bases in the middle. CDR1 is MNHNS and CDR2 is SASEGT in the germline V gene. This CDR3 has 15 residues. The CDR3 DNA follows: TGTGCCAGCAGTCAAGAAGACTCTGGGGCCAACGTCCTGACTTTC. This codes for CASSQEDSGANVLTF.

This clonotype was observed a handful of times. The chain is built from TRBV6-1 and TRBJ2-5, with TRBD2 matching 12 bases. J was trimmed by 5 bases and V by 6 bases; bases with no gene match: 13. CDR3 length: 17 residues. CDR1 and CDR2 from the germline V gene are MNHNS and SASEGT. CDR3 nucleotide sequence: TGTGCCAGCAGGAACCCGACTAGCGGGAGAAGGCGGGAGACCCAGTACTTC. Translating gives CASRNPTSGRRRETQYF.

This clonotype is a singleton in its sample. J is TRBJ2-6 and V is TRBV5-1; D is unresolved. This CDR3 is 14 amino acids long. The V end lost 3 bases, the J end lost 0 bases, and 4 bases lay between the germline ends. Germline CDR1 and CDR2: SGHRS and YFSETQ. CDR3 amino acids: CASSWNSGANVLTF. DNA of the CDR3: TGCGCCAGCAGCTGGAACTCTGGGGCCAACGTCCTGACTTTC. Full variable domain (remainder filled in from reference TRBV5-1 and TRBJ2-6): KAGVTQTPRYLIKTRGQQVTLSCSPISGHRSVSWYQQTPGQGLQFLFEYFSETQRNKGNFPGRFSGRQFSNSRSEMNVSTLELGDSALYLCASSWNSGANVLTFGAGSRLTVL.

The rearrangement joins TRBV10-3 to TRBJ1-5, with D perhaps TRBD1 (5 bases). This CDR3 spans 14 amino acids. Trimming removed 2 bases at V and 1 base at J, with 6 bases between. Germline V gene lookup returns CDR1 ENHRY and CDR2 SYGVKD. The DNA of the CDR3 is TGTGCCATCAGTGAGCGACAGAGCAATCAGCCCCAGCATTTT. This codes for CAISERQSNQPQHF.

This clonotype was seen ten or more times. The chain combines TRBV12-3 or TRBV12-4 with TRBJ1-2; D gene uncertain. The CDR3 has 17 amino acids. The germline V and J ends were trimmed by 5 bases and 1 base, with 20 bases remaining between them. CDR3 in DNA: TGTGCCAGCAGTCCCTGGATTAACACCCACTTTAACTATGGCTACACCTTC. Protein product: CASSPWINTHFNYGYTF.

This clonotype was seen many times. This chain connects TRBV28 to TRBJ2-7; TRBD2 might be the D (6 bases). CDR3 length equals 11 residues. The germline V gene has CDR1 MDHEN and CDR2 SYDVKM. Trimming left V 8 bases short and J 6 bases short, with 11 bases between. The CDR3, as DNA: TGTGCCAGCCGTGCGGGGTTCGAGCAGTACTTC. It specifies CASRAGFEQYF.

Only a few counts were recorded for this clonotype. V is TRBV6-5 and J is TRBJ2-7; 7 bases fit TRBD2. The length of the CDR3 is 14 residues. J gave up 6 bases and V 0 bases, and 5 bases lay outside the gene matches. The germline V gene has CDR1 MNHEY and CDR2 SVGAGI. CDR3 sequence (DNA): TGTGCCAGCAGTTACTCGGGGGAGGGCCGCGAGCAGTACTTC. It yields the protein CASSYSGEGREQYF.

This clonotype appeared a few times. The V and J genes are TRBV3-1 and TRBJ2-3; 10 bases agree with TRBD2. Looked up from germline, CDR1 is LGHDT and CDR2 is YNNKEL (reference sequence). Unmatched junction bases numbered 5, after V lost 3 bases and J lost 2 bases. This CDR3 is 16 amino acids long. This chain's CDR3 is CASSHIAGGTTDTQYF. Here the CDR3 DNA reads TGTGCCAGCAGCCATATAGCGGGGGGAACCACAGATACGCAGTATTTT.

The chain uses TRBV6-6 and TRBJ1-2, with D unresolved. V gave up 0 bases and J gave up 1 base, with 15 bases separating them. CDR1 MNHNY and CDR2 SVGAGI come from the germline V gene (reference sequence). The CDR3 loop spans 17 amino acids. The chain's CDR3 is CASSYSAEHTVNYGYTF. CDR3 sequence (DNA): TGTGCCAGCAGTTACTCGGCGGAGCATACCGTTAACTATGGCTACACCTTC.

This clonotype was counted only a few times. This sequence joins TRBV10-3 and TRBJ1-2; D might be TRBD1 (5 bases). CDR3 length: 14 residues. The V end was cut by 3 bases, the J end by 8 bases, with 16 bases between. Germline V gene sequence: CDR1 ENHRY, CDR2 SYGVKD. CDR3 sequence (DNA): TGTGCCATCAGTGATAATGGGGCAGGGAAGGGCTACACCTTC. Translating it yields CAISDNGAGKGYTF.

Many counts were recorded for this clonotype. This chain links TRBV12-3 or TRBV12-4 with TRBJ2-1, with 12 bases fitting TRBD1. This CDR3 comprises 17 residues. The ends lost 7 bases at V and 7 bases at J; junction bases unmatched: 14. The CDR3 sequence is CASTIFSGTGGWNEQFF. For the CDR3, the DNA is TGTGCCAGCACCATCTTCTCTGGGACAGGGGGCTGGAATGAGCAGTTCTTC.

This clonotype has just a few counts. The chain combines TRBV9 with TRBJ2-1, with 10 bases lining up with TRBD2. The germline gives CDR1 SGDLS, CDR2 YYNGEE. The CDR3 contains 14 residues. V was clipped by 2 bases and J by 7 bases; unmatched bases: 3. CDR3 DNA: TGTGCCAGCAGCGTGTCACTAGCGGGGAATGAGCAGTTCTTC. This translates into CASSVSLAGNEQFF.